These T cell receptor beta chains were read from a single sample in a study of blood T cell repertoires in COVID-19. Profiled with immunoSEQ multiplex PCR; TCRdb holds only in-frame clones, not every one. Of about 240,000 clones in the sample, 82% were seen once. The material sequenced was peripheral blood. All receptors derive from a woman aged 80 or over with COVID-19, enrolled during active disease. CDR3s include the opening cysteine and the closing phenylalanine or tryptophan. D genes are given only for firm matches. Not every row has a clone size; where given, it reads once, few, many or a size class.

j_call: TRBJ2-2; v_call: TRBV5-1; clone_size: -; d_call: TRBD2; cdr3_nt: TGCGCCAGCAGCCGTACCGGGACTACCAACACCGGGGAGCTGTTTTTT; cdr3_aa: CASSRTGTTNTGELFF
j_call: TRBJ2-7; v_call: TRBV2; clone_size: once; d_call: -; cdr3_nt: TGTGCCAGCAGTGAATCCCACAGTTCCTACGAGCAGTACTTC; cdr3_aa: CASSESHSSYEQYF
j_call: TRBJ2-3; v_call: TRBV11-2; clone_size: -; d_call: TRBD1; cdr3_nt: TGTGCCAGCAGCTTACCGACAGGGGGCACAGATACGCAGTATTTT; cdr3_aa: CASSLPTGGTDTQYF
j_call: TRBJ2-3; v_call: TRBV11-2; clone_size: -; d_call: TRBD1; cdr3_nt: TGTGCCAGCAGCTTACGAGAACAGGGGGCAAATACGCAGTATTTT; cdr3_aa: CASSLREQGANTQYF
j_call: TRBJ1-1; v_call: TRBV6-5; clone_size: -; d_call: -; cdr3_nt: TGTGCCAGCAGTTACGCGGCAGGGTTAAGGGCTGAAGCTTTCTTT; cdr3_aa: CASSYAAGLRAEAFF
j_call: TRBJ2-3; v_call: TRBV7-9; clone_size: -; d_call: -; cdr3_nt: TGTGCCAGCAGCTCGAGGGGCACAGATACGCAGTATTTT; cdr3_aa: CASSSRGTDTQYF
j_call: TRBJ1-2; v_call: TRBV19; clone_size: -; d_call: -; cdr3_nt: TGTGCCAGTAGTACCCCCGGGGGGCAGAGAGGCTACACCTTC; cdr3_aa: CASSTPGGQRGYTF
j_call: TRBJ2-7; v_call: TRBV6-5; clone_size: -; d_call: TRBD1; cdr3_nt: TGTGCCAGCACCCGACAGGGGTCCTACGAGCAGTACTTC; cdr3_aa: CASTRQGSYEQYF
j_call: TRBJ1-2; v_call: TRBV7-8; clone_size: -; d_call: -; cdr3_nt: TGTGCCAGCAGCTTCAACAGGGATACAGTTAGTTATGGCTACACCTTC; cdr3_aa: CASSFNRDTVSYGYTF
j_call: TRBJ2-7; v_call: TRBV6-2/TRBV6-3; clone_size: -; d_call: TRBD2; cdr3_nt: TGTGCCAGCAGTTTCCGGACTAGCGGGAGGGCCACCTACGAGCAGTACTTC; cdr3_aa: CASSFRTSGRATYEQYF
j_call: TRBJ2-3; v_call: TRBV19; clone_size: -; d_call: -; cdr3_nt: TGTGCCAGCCTACCGGGACTCAGCACAGATACGCAGTATTTT; cdr3_aa: CASLPGLSTDTQYF
j_call: TRBJ2-7; v_call: TRBV3-1/TRBV3-2; clone_size: once; d_call: TRBD2; cdr3_nt: TGTGCCAGCAGCCAGGCCGGGACTAGCGGGGGGCTCGACGAGCAGTACTTC; cdr3_aa: CASSQAGTSGGLDEQYF
j_call: TRBJ1-1; v_call: TRBV5-1; clone_size: -; d_call: -; cdr3_nt: TGCGCCAGCAGCCGGGGAATGAACACTGAAGCTTTCTTT; cdr3_aa: CASSRGMNTEAFF
j_call: TRBJ1-1; v_call: TRBV28; clone_size: -; d_call: TRBD1; cdr3_nt: TGTGCCAGCAGCTTGATGGACAGGGGGATAATGAACACTGAAGCTTTCTTT; cdr3_aa: CASSLMDRGIMNTEAFF
j_call: TRBJ1-5; v_call: TRBV7-2; clone_size: once; d_call: -; cdr3_nt: TGTGCCAGCAGCCCGACAGGAGATAGCAATCAGCCCCAGCATTTT; cdr3_aa: CASSPTGDSNQPQHF
j_call: TRBJ1-2; v_call: TRBV2; clone_size: -; d_call: -; cdr3_nt: TGTGCCAGCACTCCCCTAGGAGGTGAGAATGGCTACACCTTC; cdr3_aa: CASTPLGGENGYTF
j_call: TRBJ2-7; v_call: TRBV5-1; clone_size: -; d_call: -; cdr3_nt: TGCGCCAGCAGCTTGAGGTGGGAGACCTACGAGCAGTACTTC; cdr3_aa: CASSLRWETYEQYF
j_call: TRBJ2-3; v_call: TRBV20-1; clone_size: -; d_call: -; cdr3_nt: TGCAGTGCCGCGAGCGCAGATACGCAGTATTTT; cdr3_aa: CSAASADTQYF
j_call: TRBJ2-5; v_call: TRBV5-1; clone_size: -; d_call: TRBD1; cdr3_nt: TGCGCCAGCAGACGGGACAGGGGAGGCCAAGAGACCCAGTACTTC; cdr3_aa: CASRRDRGGQETQYF
j_call: TRBJ2-1; v_call: TRBV27; clone_size: -; d_call: TRBD2; cdr3_nt: TGTGCCAGCATCCCCTCGGGGACTAGCGGGTCGGGTGAGCAGTTCTTC; cdr3_aa: CASIPSGTSGSGEQFF
j_call: TRBJ1-1; v_call: TRBV11-2; clone_size: -; d_call: -; cdr3_nt: TGTGCCAGCAGGGAGGGTAGAGCTTTCTTT; cdr3_aa: CASREGRAFF
j_call: TRBJ2-2; v_call: TRBV5-1; clone_size: -; d_call: TRBD2; cdr3_nt: TGCGCCAGCAGCTTGGTGACTAGCGGGGGGGAGCTGTTTTTT; cdr3_aa: CASSLVTSGGELFF
j_call: TRBJ2-5; v_call: TRBV29-1; clone_size: -; d_call: TRBD1; cdr3_nt: TGCAGCGTTGAGGACAGGAGAAATTGGGAGACCCAGTACTTC; cdr3_aa: CSVEDRRNWETQYF
j_call: TRBJ2-7; v_call: TRBV13; clone_size: -; d_call: -; cdr3_nt: TGTGCCAGCAGCTCCATGCTACAGGGCTCCTACGAGCAGTACTTC; cdr3_aa: CASSSMLQGSYEQYF
j_call: TRBJ1-1; v_call: TRBV29-1; clone_size: -; d_call: -; cdr3_nt: TGCAGCGTCCAGTACCTTGGGGGCCGGGGAGCTTTCTTT; cdr3_aa: CSVQYLGGRGAFF
j_call: TRBJ1-1; v_call: TRBV7-3; clone_size: -; d_call: -; cdr3_nt: TGTGCCAGCAGCTTACGGCGGGGCACTGAAGCTTTCTTT; cdr3_aa: CASSLRRGTEAFF
j_call: TRBJ1-2; v_call: TRBV12-3/TRBV12-4; clone_size: -; d_call: -; cdr3_nt: TGTGCCAGCAGTTCCACAGCCTACGGCTACACCTTC; cdr3_aa: CASSSTAYGYTF
j_call: TRBJ2-3; v_call: TRBV7-9; clone_size: -; d_call: TRBD2; cdr3_nt: TGTGCCAGCAGCTCAGGGACTAGCGTTTCAGATACGCAGTATTTT; cdr3_aa: CASSSGTSVSDTQYF
j_call: TRBJ2-2; v_call: TRBV25-1; clone_size: -; d_call: TRBD2; cdr3_nt: TGTGCCAGCAGTGAATATGGCGGGAGGCTTACCGGGGAGCTGTTTTTT; cdr3_aa: CASSEYGGRLTGELFF
j_call: TRBJ1-1; v_call: TRBV5-1; clone_size: -; d_call: TRBD1; cdr3_nt: TGCGCCAGCAGCTTTGAGACAGGGAGCTCCGAAGCTTTCTTT; cdr3_aa: CASSFETGSSEAFF
j_call: TRBJ1-1; v_call: TRBV19; clone_size: -; d_call: TRBD1; cdr3_nt: TGTGCCAGTAGTCCCGGGCAGGGGGTAAGGACTGAAGCTTTCTTT; cdr3_aa: CASSPGQGVRTEAFF
j_call: TRBJ2-1; v_call: TRBV30; clone_size: -; d_call: -; cdr3_nt: TGTGCCTGGATTCGGGACTACAATGAGCAGTTCTTC; cdr3_aa: CAWIRDYNEQFF
j_call: TRBJ1-5; v_call: TRBV19; clone_size: -; d_call: -; cdr3_nt: TGTGCCACAAAGGGGGGAGGGATGAATCAGCCCCAGCATTTT; cdr3_aa: CATKGGGMNQPQHF
j_call: TRBJ1-5; v_call: TRBV15; clone_size: -; d_call: -; cdr3_nt: TGTGCCACCAAGGGAGAAGGTGGAAACAATCAGCCCCAGCATTTT; cdr3_aa: CATKGEGGNNQPQHF
j_call: TRBJ2-3; v_call: TRBV19; clone_size: -; d_call: -; cdr3_nt: TGTGCCAGTTCACCACGGGGGGCCGGAGTTACAGATACGCAGTATTTT; cdr3_aa: CASSPRGAGVTDTQYF